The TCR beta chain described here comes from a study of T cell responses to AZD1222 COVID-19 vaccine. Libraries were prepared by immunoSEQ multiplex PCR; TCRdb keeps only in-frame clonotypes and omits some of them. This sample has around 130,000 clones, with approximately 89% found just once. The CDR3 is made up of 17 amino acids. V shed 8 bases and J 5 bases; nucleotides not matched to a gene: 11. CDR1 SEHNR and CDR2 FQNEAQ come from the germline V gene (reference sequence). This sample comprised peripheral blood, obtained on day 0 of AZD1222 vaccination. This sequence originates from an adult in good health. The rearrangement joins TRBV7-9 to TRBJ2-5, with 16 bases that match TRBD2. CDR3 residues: CASSKGLAGGPRETQYF. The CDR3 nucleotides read TGTGCCAGCTCCAAGGGACTAGCGGGAGGGCCTCGTGAGACCCAGTACTTC.